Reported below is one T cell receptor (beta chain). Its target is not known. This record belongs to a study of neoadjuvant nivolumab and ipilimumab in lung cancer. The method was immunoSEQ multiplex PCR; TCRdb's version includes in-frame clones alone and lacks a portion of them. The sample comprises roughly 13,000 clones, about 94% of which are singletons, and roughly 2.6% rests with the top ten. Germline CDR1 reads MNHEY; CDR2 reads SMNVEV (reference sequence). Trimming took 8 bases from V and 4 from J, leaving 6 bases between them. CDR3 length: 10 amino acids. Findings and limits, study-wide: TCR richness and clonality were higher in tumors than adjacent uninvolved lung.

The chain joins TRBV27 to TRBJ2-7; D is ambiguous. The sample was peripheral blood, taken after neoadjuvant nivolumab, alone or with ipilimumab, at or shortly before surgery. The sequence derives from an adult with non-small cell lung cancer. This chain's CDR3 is CASGQYEQYF. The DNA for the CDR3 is TGTGCCAGCGGCCAATACGAGCAGTACTTC.